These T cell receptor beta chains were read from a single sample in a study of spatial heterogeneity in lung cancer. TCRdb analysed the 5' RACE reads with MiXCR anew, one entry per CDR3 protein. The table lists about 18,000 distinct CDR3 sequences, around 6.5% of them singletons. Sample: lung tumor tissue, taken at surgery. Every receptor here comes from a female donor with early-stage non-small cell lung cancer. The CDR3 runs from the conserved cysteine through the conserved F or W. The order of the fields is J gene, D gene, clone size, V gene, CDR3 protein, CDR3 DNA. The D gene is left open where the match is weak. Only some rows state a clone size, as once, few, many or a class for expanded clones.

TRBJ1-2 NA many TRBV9 CASSVTGAANYGYTF TGTGCCAGCAGCGTTACAGGAGCCGCTAACTATGGCTACACCTTC
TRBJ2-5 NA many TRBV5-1 CASSRELQETQYF TGCGCCAGCAGCCGGGAACTCCAAGAGACCCAGTACTTC
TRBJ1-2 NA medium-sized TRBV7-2 CASSLGFWGDYGYTF TGTGCCAGCAGCTTAGGCTTCTGGGGGGACTATGGCTACACCTTC
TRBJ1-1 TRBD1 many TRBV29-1 CSALTGVGTEAFF TGCAGCGCGCTGACAGGGGTCGGGACTGAAGCTTTCTTT
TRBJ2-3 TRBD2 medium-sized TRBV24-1 CATSGGTSGKNTDTQYF TGTGCCACCAGTGGCGGGACTAGCGGGAAAAACACAGATACGCAGTATTTT
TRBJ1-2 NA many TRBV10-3 CAISEGRPGYTF TGTGCCATCAGTGAGGGAAGACCAGGCTACACCTTC
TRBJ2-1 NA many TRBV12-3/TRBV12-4 CASKAQYNEQFF TGTGCCAGCAAAGCGCAGTACAATGAGCAGTTCTTC
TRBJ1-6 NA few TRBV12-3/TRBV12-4 CASSGDVNSPLHF TGTGCCAGCAGTGGGGACGTTAATTCACCCCTCCACTTT
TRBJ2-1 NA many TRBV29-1 CSVRKPGSYNEQFF TGCAGCGTGAGGAAACCGGGGTCCTACAATGAGCAGTTCTTC
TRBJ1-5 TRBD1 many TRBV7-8 CASSPQGQAGQPQHF TGTGCCAGCAGCCCTCAAGGACAGGCGGGCCAGCCCCAGCATTTT
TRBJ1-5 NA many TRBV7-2 CASSPRMAQPQHF TGTGCCAGCAGCCCCAGAATGGCGCAGCCCCAGCATTTT
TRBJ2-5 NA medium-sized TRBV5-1 CASSLRLAGPETQYF TGCGCCAGCAGCTTGAGGTTGGCGGGACCGGAGACCCAGTACTTC
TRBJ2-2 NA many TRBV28 CASSFALNTGELFF TGTGCCAGCAGTTTCGCCCTGAACACCGGGGAGCTGTTTTTT
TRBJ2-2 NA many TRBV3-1 CASSNTGELFF TGTGCCAGCAGTAACACCGGGGAGCTGTTTTTT
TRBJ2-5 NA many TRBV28 CASSRGSGSQYF TGTGCCAGCAGCCGGGGATCGGGTTCCCAGTACTTC
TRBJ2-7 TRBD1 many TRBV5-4 CASSEWTGGEQYF TGTGCCAGCAGCGAATGGACAGGGGGCGAGCAGTACTTC
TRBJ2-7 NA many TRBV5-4 CASSFPGYPPGEQYF TGTGCCAGCAGCTTCCCAGGGTACCCGCCTGGGGAGCAGTACTTC
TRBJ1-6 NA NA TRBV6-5 CASSQTANANSPLHF TGTGCCAGCAGCCAGACAGCGAACGCTAATTCACCCCTCCACTTT
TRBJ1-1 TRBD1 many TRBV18 CASFGQADMTTEAFF TGTGCCAGTTTTGGACAGGCGGACATGACCACTGAAGCTTTCTTT
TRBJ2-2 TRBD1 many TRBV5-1 CASSPRQGAVGGELFF TGCGCCAGCAGCCCACGACAGGGGGCGGTAGGCGGGGAGCTGTTTTTT
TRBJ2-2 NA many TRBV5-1 CASSLVGGRNTGELFF TGCGCCAGCAGCTTGGTAGGGGGGCGGAACACCGGGGAGCTGTTTTTT
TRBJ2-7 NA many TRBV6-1 CASSSPTVYEQYF TGTGCCAGCAGTTCACCGACGGTCTACGAGCAGTACTTC